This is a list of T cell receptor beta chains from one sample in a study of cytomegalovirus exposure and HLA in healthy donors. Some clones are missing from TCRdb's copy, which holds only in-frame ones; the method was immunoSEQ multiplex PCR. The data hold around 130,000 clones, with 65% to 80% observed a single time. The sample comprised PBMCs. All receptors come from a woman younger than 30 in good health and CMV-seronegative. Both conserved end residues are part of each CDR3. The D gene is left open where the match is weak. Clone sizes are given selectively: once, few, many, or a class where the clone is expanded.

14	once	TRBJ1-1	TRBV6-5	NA	TGTGCCAGCAGCCGAGGGGGGGGCGGAACTGAAGCTTTCTTT	CASSRGGGGTEAFF
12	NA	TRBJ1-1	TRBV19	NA	TGTGCCAGTAGTATTTTGGGCGCTGAAGCTTTCTTT	CASSILGAEAFF
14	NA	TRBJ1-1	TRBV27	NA	TGTGCCAGCAGATTGACAGGAGTGAACACTGAAGCTTTCTTT	CASRLTGVNTEAFF
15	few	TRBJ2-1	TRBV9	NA	TGTGCCAGCAGCCCCCGGGCTAGCCGAACCCATGAGCAGTTCTTC	CASSPRASRTHEQFF
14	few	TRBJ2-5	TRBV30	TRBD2	TGTGCCTGGAGTTCTGCGGGAGGGCTGGAGACCCAGTACTTC	CAWSSAGGLETQYF
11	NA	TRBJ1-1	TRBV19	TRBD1	TGTGCCAGTAGTACAACAGGGGACGCTTTCTTT	CASSTTGDAFF
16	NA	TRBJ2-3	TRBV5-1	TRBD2	TGCGCCAGCAGCTTAACCTCCAGCGGGAGCCCAGATACGCAGTATTTT	CASSLTSSGSPDTQYF
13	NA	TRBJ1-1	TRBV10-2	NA	TGCGCCAGCAGAGCGACGGGACTAACTGAAGCTTTCTTT	CASRATGLTEAFF
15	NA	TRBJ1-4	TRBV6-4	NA	TGTGCCAGCAGTGAGGGAGCAGGGGAGAATGAAAAACTGTTTTTT	CASSEGAGENEKLFF
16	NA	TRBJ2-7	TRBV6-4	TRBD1	TGTGCCAGCAGTATGATGATGGACAGGGAATCCTACGAGCAGTACTTC	CASSMMMDRESYEQYF
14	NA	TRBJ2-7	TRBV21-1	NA	TGTGCCAGCAGCAAAGGCGACGGAGCCTACGAGCAGTACTTC	CASSKGDGAYEQYF
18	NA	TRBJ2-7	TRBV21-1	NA	TGTGCCAGCAGCACCAGTTGGGCCCAGGGGCCGCCCGGATACGAGCAGTACTTC	CASSTSWAQGPPGYEQYF
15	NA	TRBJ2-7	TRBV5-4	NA	TGTGCCAGCAGCCAGGACGGACTCCAATCCTACGAGCAGTACTTC	CASSQDGLQSYEQYF
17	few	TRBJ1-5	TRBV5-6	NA	TGTGCCAGCAGCTTGGGGTCAGGGGTTTCACGCAATCAGCCCCAGCATTTT	CASSLGSGVSRNQPQHF
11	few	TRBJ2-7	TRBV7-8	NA	TGTGCCAGCAGCTCACACTACGAGCAGTACTTC	CASSSHYEQYF
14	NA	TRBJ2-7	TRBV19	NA	TGTGCCAGTAGTATGGAGGGCGCAGCCTACGAGCAGTACTTC	CASSMEGAAYEQYF
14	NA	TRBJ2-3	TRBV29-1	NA	TGCAGCGTTGAAGAAGGGACAAGCACAGATACGCAGTATTTT	CSVEEGTSTDTQYF
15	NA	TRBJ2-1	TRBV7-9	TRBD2	TGTGCCAGCAGCTTTGATCGGACTAGCGGGGATGAGCAGTTCTTC	CASSFDRTSGDEQFF
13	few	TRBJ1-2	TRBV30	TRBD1	TGTGCCTGGGGGACAGGGCTGCAGTATGGCTACACCTTC	CAWGTGLQYGYTF
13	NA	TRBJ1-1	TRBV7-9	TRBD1	TGTGCCAGCAGCTTAGGGGCTAGGGGGCCCGCTTTCTTT	CASSLGARGPAFF
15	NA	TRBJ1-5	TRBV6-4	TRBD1	TGTGCCAGCAGTGAAGGGACAGTATCCAATCAGCCCCAGCATTTT	CASSEGTVSNQPQHF
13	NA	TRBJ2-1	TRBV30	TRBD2	TGTGCCTGTCTAGCGGGCAAAGGAAATGAGCAGTTCTTC	CACLAGKGNEQFF
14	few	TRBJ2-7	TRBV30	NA	TGTGCCTGGAGTGTCCGAGGGAAAGGATACGAGCAGTACTTC	CAWSVRGKGYEQYF
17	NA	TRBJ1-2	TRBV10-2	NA	TGCGCCAGCAGTGAGTCAGAATCGGGAATGACTAACTATGGCTACACCTTC	CASSESESGMTNYGYTF
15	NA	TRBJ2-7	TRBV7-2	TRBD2	TGTGCCAGCAGCTTAGCCGGTAGCGGGGACTACGAGCAGTACTTC	CASSLAGSGDYEQYF
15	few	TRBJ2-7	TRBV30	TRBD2	TGTGCCTGGAGTGTAAGGCTAGCGGGAGAAAATGAGCAGTACTTC	CAWSVRLAGENEQYF
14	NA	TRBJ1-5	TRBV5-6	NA	TGTGCCAGCAGCTTGAGGGGAAGCAATCAGCCCCAGCATTTT	CASSLRGSNQPQHF
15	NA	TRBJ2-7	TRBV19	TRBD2	TGTGCCAGTAGACTGACTAGCGGGATCTCCTACGAGCAGTACTTC	CASRLTSGISYEQYF
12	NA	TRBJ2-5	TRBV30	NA	TGTGCCTGGGGGACTTTACAAGAGACCCAGTACTTC	CAWGTLQETQYF
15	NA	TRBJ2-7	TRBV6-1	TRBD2	TGTGCCAGCAGTGCCGTAGCGGGACCTTCCTACGAGCAGTACTTC	CASSAVAGPSYEQYF
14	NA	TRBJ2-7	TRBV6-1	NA	TGTGCCAGCAGTGGACCGGGACAAGGATACGAGCAGTACTTC	CASSGPGQGYEQYF
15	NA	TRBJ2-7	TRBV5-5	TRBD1	TGTGCCAGCAGCGAGTCGGGACAGGCCTCCTACGAGCAGTACTTC	CASSESGQASYEQYF
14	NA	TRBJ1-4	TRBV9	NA	TGTGCCAGCAGCGTATCCGGGGGTGGTGAAAAACTGTTTTTT	CASSVSGGGEKLFF
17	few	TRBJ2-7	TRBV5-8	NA	TGTGCCAGCAGCTTGGCCTCAGGCACGCTCGCTACTAGGGAGCAGTACTTC	CASSLASGTLATREQYF
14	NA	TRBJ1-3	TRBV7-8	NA	TGTGCCAGCAGCCCCACCGGGACTGGAAACACCATATATTTT	CASSPTGTGNTIYF